One T cell receptor beta chain is described in this entry. The antigen is unknown. V lost 8 bases and J lost 0, with 22 bases in between. The CDR3 runs to 18 residues. Germline V gene data show CDR1 as SNHLY and CDR2 as FYNNEI. The data derive from a study of T-cell memory formation after mild COVID-19. Regarding the study as a whole: CD4/CD8 balance characterized clones contracting day 15 to 85, and CD4+ skew characterized later expanders. The main location of contracting CD4+ clones was CM and EM, and that of contracting CD8+ clones was EMRA.

TCRdb recomputed calls from the 5' RACE reads with MiXCR, one row per CDR3 protein. The data show 300,000 to 350,000 distinct CDR3 sequences, 10% to 15% seen once. This TCR derives from a man younger than 30 who had mild COVID-19 (a few samples of this study predate the infection). Cell type and time point are not known. V usage is TRBV2 and J usage is TRBJ1-4; maybe TRBD1 (6 bases). The sample consisted of PBMCs or a T cell subset sorted from them (not recorded which). The CDR3 region has the DNA TGTGCCAGCTTGGGGGGCAGCGCGTCGATTGCAACTAATGAAAAACTGTTTTTT. Its protein product is CASLGGSASIATNEKLFF.